The source of this T cell receptor beta chain is a study of blood T cell repertoires in COVID-19. Across the whole study: Sample material is recorded as cDNA or gDNA derived from T cells, B-cell-depleted T cells, or PBMCs.

The protocol was immunoSEQ multiplex PCR, while the TCRdb copy is restricted to in-frame clones and leaves out a portion. The profile covers 250,000 or so clones, with approximately 80% appearing a single time and around 2% taken by the ten largest. This clone was detected once. This CDR3 contains 17 residues. CDR1 and CDR2 from the germline V gene are MNHEY and SVGEGT. V shed 2 bases and J 1 base; nucleotides not matched to a gene: 9. J is TRBJ1-1 and V is TRBV6-2 or TRBV6-3; 8 bases map to TRBD1. Sequenced input: peripheral blood. The TCR originated in a woman older than 75 with acute or convalescent COVID-19. The CDR3 region is CASSYPLGGQGNTEAFF. DNA of the CDR3: TGTGCCAGCAGTTACCCTTTAGGAGGACAGGGGAACACTGAAGCTTTCTTT.